This TCR beta chain is from a study of blood T cells in healthy people across ages. About this clonotype itself: Its cognate antigen is unknown.

The CDR3 is 17 amino acids. Germline values: CDR1 LGHNA, CDR2 YSLEER. Trimming took 0 bases from V and 1 from J; bases not matched to a gene: 4. Total RNA, at least 5.5 micrograms per sample, came from PBMCs. Study findings and constraints: The study lacked donor CMV status, which possibly confounded expanded clonotype changes.

Primed by a sample-barcoded 5' primer and a J-beta primer mix, a second PCR proceeded for roughly 6 to 12 cycles. TCRdb re-called the 5' RACE reads with MiXCR, one entry per CDR3 protein. The table includes roughly 1,000,000 distinct CDR3 sequences, under 30% detected once. The sample was also linked to a second study, of T cells of mothers and their children. That paper notes: In each mother, TCR beta CDR3 reads exceeded 8.5 million; in each child, they numbered approximately 3 million.

Sequencing was done on a sample of blood. The rearrangement uses TRBV4-3 and TRBJ2-5; TRBD2 matches at 11 bases. The receptor was isolated from a girl aged 2 to 10 in good health. CDR3: CASSQEAGTSGQETQYF. The CDR3 DNA follows: TGCGCCAGCAGCCAAGAAGCCGGGACTAGCGGCCAAGAGACCCAGTACTTC.